Here is one T cell receptor (beta chain) with its context. This clonotype was detected ten times or more. Its antigen remains undetermined. The record has no base qualities; no much larger clone is one base away. Receptor libraries were prepared by PCR. Sequencing relied on an Illumina HiSeq 2000. TCRdb trimmed public reads at Q25 via fastp, called clones via MiXCR and kept in-frame beta chains. Each record represents a unique CDR3 protein, reported with the most common genes and DNA among its rows. The sample table records some 10,000 distinct CDR3 sequences; approximately 64% of these occur just once. The ten largest make up 25% to 30% of the sample. These data are taken from a study of tumor-infiltrating lymphocytes in oesophageal squamous cell carcinoma (dated by TCRdb to about 2016). The specimen sequenced was esophageal tumor tissue. This TCR came from a female donor with esophageal squamous cell carcinoma.

DNA sequence: TGTGCCAGCAGCTTGGCCTGGGTAACCTACGAGCAGTACTTC. Its coded protein is CASSLAWVTYEQYF. This chain joins TRBV5-6 to TRBJ2-1, with the D gene not clear enough to name. The better agreement between TRBJ2-7 and the DNA end casts doubt on the J call. Spanning cysteine to phenylalanine, the CDR3 consists of 14 amino acids. Only the CDR3 part of the read is kept: 42 bases, read in frame from the first base. In the germline V gene, CDR1 corresponds to SGHDT and CDR2 to YYEEEE.